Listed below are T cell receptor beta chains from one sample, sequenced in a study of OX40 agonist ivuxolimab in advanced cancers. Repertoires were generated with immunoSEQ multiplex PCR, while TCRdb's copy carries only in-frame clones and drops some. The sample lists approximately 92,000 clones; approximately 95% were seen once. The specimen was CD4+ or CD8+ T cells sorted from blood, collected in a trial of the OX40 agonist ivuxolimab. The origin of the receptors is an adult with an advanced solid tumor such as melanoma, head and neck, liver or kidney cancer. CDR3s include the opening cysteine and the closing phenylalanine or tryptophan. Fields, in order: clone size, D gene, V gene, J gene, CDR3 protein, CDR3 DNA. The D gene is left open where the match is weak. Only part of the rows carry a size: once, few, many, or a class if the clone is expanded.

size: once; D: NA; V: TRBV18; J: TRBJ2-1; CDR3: CASSPGSGGGDEQFF; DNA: TGTGCCAGCTCACCAGGATCAGGGGGGGGTGATGAGCAGTTCTTC
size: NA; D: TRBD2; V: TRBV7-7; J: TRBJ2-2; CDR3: CASSLWLAENTGELFF; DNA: TGTGCTAGCAGCTTATGGCTAGCGGAGAACACCGGGGAGCTGTTTTTT
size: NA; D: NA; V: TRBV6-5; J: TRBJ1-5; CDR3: CASSYGRYSNQPQHF; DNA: TGTGCCAGCAGTTATGGGCGGTATAGCAATCAGCCCCAGCATTTT
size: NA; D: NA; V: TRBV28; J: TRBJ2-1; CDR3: CASRGTDSYNEQFF; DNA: TGTGCCAGCAGGGGGACTGATTCCTACAATGAGCAGTTCTTC
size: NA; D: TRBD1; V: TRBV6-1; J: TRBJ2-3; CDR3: CASSKGQGTSTDTQYF; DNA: TGTGCCAGCAGTAAAGGACAGGGAACGAGCACAGATACGCAGTATTTT
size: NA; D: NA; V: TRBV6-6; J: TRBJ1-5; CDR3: CASRGNQPQHF; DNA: TGTGCCAGCAGGGGCAATCAGCCCCAGCATTTT
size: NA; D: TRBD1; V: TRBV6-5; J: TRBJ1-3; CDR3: CASSLGQSYGNTIYF; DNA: TGTGCCAGCAGCCTGGGACAGTCATACGGAAACACCATATATTTT
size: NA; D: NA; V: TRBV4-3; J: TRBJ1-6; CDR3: CASSPDSRNSPLHF; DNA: TGCGCCAGCAGCCCTGACAGTCGTAATTCACCCCTCCACTTT
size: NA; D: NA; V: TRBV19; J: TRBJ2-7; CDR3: CASSRGQTYEQYF; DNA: TGTGCCAGTAGTAGGGGGCAAACCTACGAGCAGTACTTC
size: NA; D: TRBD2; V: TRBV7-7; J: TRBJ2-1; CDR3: CASSKTTSGSRYNEQFF; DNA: TGTGCTAGCAGCAAAACAACTAGCGGGAGTCGGTACAATGAGCAGTTCTTC
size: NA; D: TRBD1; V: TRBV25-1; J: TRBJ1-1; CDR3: CASSESQGASGFFF; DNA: TGTGCCAGCAGTGAATCCCAGGGGGCGAGTGGGTTTTTCTTT
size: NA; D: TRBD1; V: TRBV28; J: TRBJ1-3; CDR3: CASSLGTVSGNTIYF; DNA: TGTGCCAGCAGTCTCGGGACAGTCTCTGGAAACACCATATATTTT
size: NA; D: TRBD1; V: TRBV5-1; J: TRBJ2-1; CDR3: CASSSRTGVYNEQFF; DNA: TGCGCCAGCAGCTCCCGGACAGGGGTATACAATGAGCAGTTCTTC
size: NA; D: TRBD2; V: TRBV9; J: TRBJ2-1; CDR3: CASSTRGGTSKDEQFF; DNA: TGTGCCAGCAGCACACGCGGGGGGACTAGCAAAGATGAGCAGTTCTTC
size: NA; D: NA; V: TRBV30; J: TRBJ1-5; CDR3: CAWRKSEGDNQPQHF; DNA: TGTGCCTGGAGGAAATCGGAGGGGGACAATCAGCCCCAGCATTTT
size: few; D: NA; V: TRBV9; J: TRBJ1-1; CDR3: CASSVGSVNTEAFF; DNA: TGTGCCAGCAGCGTAGGTTCGGTGAACACTGAAGCTTTCTTT
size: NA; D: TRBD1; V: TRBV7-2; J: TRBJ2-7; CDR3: CASSFGTGIPYEQYF; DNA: TGTGCCAGCAGCTTTGGGACAGGGATTCCCTACGAGCAGTACTTC
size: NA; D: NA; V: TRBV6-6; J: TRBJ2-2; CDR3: CASSRLNTGELFF; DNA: TGTGCCAGCAGTCGCCTCAACACCGGGGAGCTGTTTTTT
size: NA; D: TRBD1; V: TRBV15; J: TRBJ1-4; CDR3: CATSRARQGVGLEKLFF; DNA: TGTGCCACCAGCAGAGCGAGACAGGGAGTGGGGTTAGAAAAACTGTTTTTT
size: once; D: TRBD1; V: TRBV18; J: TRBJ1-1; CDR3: CASSLGTGENREAFF; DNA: TGTGCCAGCTCATTAGGGACAGGGGAAAATCGTGAAGCTTTCTTT
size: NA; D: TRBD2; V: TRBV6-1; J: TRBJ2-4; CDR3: CASSEGTRAIQYF; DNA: TGTGCCAGCAGTGAAGGGACTAGGGCAATTCAGTACTTC
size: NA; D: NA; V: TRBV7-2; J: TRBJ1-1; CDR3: CASSLSSVNTEAFF; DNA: TGTGCCAGCAGCTTAAGTTCCGTGAACACTGAAGCTTTCTTT
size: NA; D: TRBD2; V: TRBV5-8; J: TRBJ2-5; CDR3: CASSFGTSGGVQETQYF; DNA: TGTGCCAGCAGCTTCGGGACTAGCGGGGGGGTCCAAGAGACCCAGTACTTC
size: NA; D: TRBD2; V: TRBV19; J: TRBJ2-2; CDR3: CASSSAGEVTGELFF; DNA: TGTGCCAGTAGTTCAGCGGGAGAGGTCACCGGGGAGCTGTTTTTT
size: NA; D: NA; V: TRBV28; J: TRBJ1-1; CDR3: CASSLGGTIEAFF; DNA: TGTGCCAGCAGCCTCGGGGGTACTATTGAAGCTTTCTTT
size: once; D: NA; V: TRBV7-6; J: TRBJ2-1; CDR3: CASSLGGPGTFRNNEQFF; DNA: TGTGCCAGCAGCTTAGGAGGCCCCGGGACATTCAGGAACAATGAGCAGTTCTTC